A single sample gave rise to the 29 T cell receptor beta chains below, sequenced in a study of blood T cell repertoires in COVID-19. This table comes from immunoSEQ multiplex PCR, and its TCRdb copy is limited to in-frame clones, with some not included. Of some 270,000 clones in the sample, roughly 85% were seen once. Sequencing input: PBMCs or T cells enriched from blood (not recorded which). These receptors were collected from a woman between 45 and 65 years old with acute COVID-19.

The chain carries TRBV3-1 (or the pseudogene TRBV3-2) and TRBJ1-1; 8 bases are shared with TRBD1. With 2 bases clipped from V and 7 bases from J, the junction kept 6 bases outside the gene matches. The germline CDR1 and CDR2 sequences are LGHDT and YNNKEL (reference sequence). This CDR3 spans 14 amino acids. CDR3 residues: CASSQKSTGGEAFF. The CDR3 coding sequence is TGTGCCAGCAGCCAAAAATCAACAGGGGGTGAAGCTTTCTTT.

This chain joins TRBV18 and TRBJ2-7; 10 positions agree with TRBD1. Germline V gene lookup returns CDR1 KGHSH and CDR2 LQKENI. The trim removed 2 bases at V and 6 bases at J, leaving 4 bases unmatched. This CDR3 has 14 amino acids. The CDR3 sequence is CASSPGTGEFEQYF. The CDR3 DNA follows: TGTGCCAGCTCACCAGGGACAGGGGAATTCGAGCAGTACTTC.

The V gene is TRBV7-8, the J gene TRBJ1-2, with 8 positions matching TRBD1. Germline V gives CDR1 SGHVS, CDR2 FQNEAQ. J was trimmed by 4 bases and V by 5 bases; bases with no gene match: 9. This CDR3 is 15 amino acids long. The CDR3 coding sequence is TGTGCCAGCAGCCCACCGACAGGGGTCTCCTATGGCTACACCTTC. Protein product: CASSPPTGVSYGYTF.

This clone is a singleton in its sample. The CDR3 DNA reads TGTGCCAGCAGTTACTCCCTACAGGGTTCGCTACTTTATAGCAATCAGCCCCAGCATTTT. As protein: CASSYSLQGSLLYSNQPQHF. The genes are TRBV6-2 or TRBV6-3 and TRBJ1-5; possibly TRBD1 for D (6 bases). The CDR3 is 20 amino acids. Germline assignment: CDR1 MNHEY and CDR2 SVGEGT. V dropped 0 bases and J dropped 0 bases, with 21 bases sitting between them.

A single count supports this clone. J is TRBJ2-1 and V is TRBV30; 9 nucleotides align to TRBD2. CDR1 and CDR2 (germline): GTSNPN, SVGIG (reference sequence). The CDR3 contains 13 residues. With 5 bases clipped from V and 9 bases from J, the junction kept 8 bases outside the gene matches. In DNA form, the CDR3 reads TGTGCCTGGCATAGCGGGGGAATGGGTGAGCAGTTCTTC. Encoded protein: CAWHSGGMGEQFF.

The V and J genes are TRBV19 and TRBJ1-1, with TRBD1 as a possible D gene (5 bases). The germline CDR1 and CDR2 sequences are LNHDA and SQIVND (reference sequence). Trimming pared 3 bases from V and 3 bases from J, leaving 14 bases between. The CDR3 sequence is 15 residues long. CDR3 region: CASSMGRAGDTEAFF. As DNA, the CDR3 is TGTGCCAGTAGTATGGGCAGGGCGGGGGACACTGAAGCTTTCTTT.

The rearrangement joins TRBV10-3 to TRBJ1-1, with D possibly being TRBD1 (6 bases). V lost 3 bases to trimming and J lost 6 bases, with 23 bases between them. Germline V gene sequence: CDR1 ENHRY, CDR2 SYGVKD. The CDR3 loop spans 17 amino acids. In DNA form, the CDR3 reads TGTGCCATCAGTGACACAGGGAGTTGGACCGAACAGTCTGAAGCTTTCTTT. Amino acid sequence: CAISDTGSWTEQSEAFF.

The chain has TRBV3-1 (or the pseudogene TRBV3-2) and TRBJ2-7, with a possible D match to TRBD1 (6 bases). The CDR3 is 14 amino acids. V lost 0 bases and J lost 6, with 12 bases in between. Germline values: CDR1 LGHDT, CDR2 YNNKEL (reference sequence). The CDR3 loop is CASSQDLGRGEQYF. The DNA of the CDR3 is TGTGCCAGCAGCCAAGATTTGGGCAGGGGCGAGCAGTACTTC.

The J gene is TRBJ1-3, the V gene TRBV25-1, with D possibly matching TRBD1 (6 bases). The germline CDR1 and CDR2 sequences are MGHDK and SYGVNS. This CDR3 contains 15 residues. Trimming cost V 6 bases and J 3 bases, with 15 bases left between them. Here the CDR3 reads CASRPGGAGGNTIYF. The CDR3 DNA reads as TGTGCCAGCAGACCCGGGGGGGCGGGTGGAAACACCATATATTTT.

This sequence joins TRBV5-4 and TRBJ2-3; 9 nucleotides align to TRBD1. V lost 5 bases to trimming and J lost 2 bases; unmatched junction nucleotides: 6. Germline CDR1 and CDR2: SGHNT and YYREEE (reference sequence). The CDR3 is made up of 15 amino acids. The CDR3 sequence: CASSSGTGYTDTQYF. CDR3 nucleotide sequence: TGTGCCAGCAGTTCCGGGACAGGGTACACAGATACGCAGTATTTT.

The rearrangement links TRBV29-1 to TRBJ1-4; tentatively, D is TRBD1 (5 bases). In germline, CDR1 is SQVTM, CDR2 ANQGSEA. The CDR3 contains 14 residues. V was clipped by 6 bases and J by 5 bases, with 16 bases between them. The CDR3 bases are TGCAGCGTCTTGTGGGGCACAGTCAATGAAAAACTGTTTTTT. Translated: CSVLWGTVNEKLFF.

A remark on this clone: This sample also contains other DNA sequences that code for the same CDR3. The chain links TRBV7-3 to TRBJ2-3, with TRBD2 matching 14 bases. Germline V CDR1 and CDR2: SGHTA, FQGTGA. V lost 6 bases, J lost 6 bases, and 8 bases stayed unmatched. The CDR3 spans 16 residues. CDR3 loop: CASSLRLAGGRDTQYF. The CDR3 DNA sequence: TGTGCCAGCAGTCTCCGACTAGCGGGGGGGCGGGATACGCAGTATTTT.

The chain combines TRBV2 with TRBJ2-7; TRBD1 matches at 8 bases. This CDR3 has 14 residues. Trimming cost V 6 bases and J 6 bases; bases outside gene matches: 10. Germline V gene lookup returns CDR1 SNHLY and CDR2 FYNNEI. The CDR3 here is CASRETGAPPEQYF. CDR3 in DNA: TGTGCCAGCAGGGAGACAGGGGCGCCCCCCGAGCAGTACTTC.

This clone occurred a few times. The chain has TRBV7-2 and TRBJ1-1; D is ambiguous. V was shortened by 0 bases and J by 5 bases, with 13 bases between the two germline ends. This CDR3 comprises 15 residues. Germline values: CDR1 SGHTA, CDR2 FQGNSA. The chain's CDR3 is CASSLAPRGPTEAFF. CDR3 DNA sequence: TGTGCCAGCAGCTTAGCCCCCCGGGGTCCAACTGAAGCTTTCTTT.

This rearrangement joins TRBV5-1 to TRBJ1-1; D is undetermined. The CDR3 consists of 14 residues. The V end was cut by 4 bases, the J end by 0 bases, with 10 bases between. The V gene's germline CDR1 is SGHRS and CDR2 YFSETQ. The CDR3 spells CASSLGRVNTEAFF. CDR3 DNA sequence: TGCGCCAGCAGCCTCGGGAGGGTGAACACTGAAGCTTTCTTT.

The chain links TRBV7-9 to TRBJ1-1, with D possibly TRBD1 on 5 matching bases. The V gene lost 4 bases and the J gene lost 0 bases, with 15 bases spanning the gap. Germline CDR1 is SEHNR and CDR2 is FQNEAQ (reference sequence). The CDR3 is 16 amino acids. The CDR3 spells CASSSSGGALNTEAFF. The CDR3 DNA reads TGTGCCAGCAGCTCCTCTGGAGGGGCCTTGAACACTGAAGCTTTCTTT.

V usage is TRBV9 and J usage is TRBJ2-7, with 8 bases aligning to TRBD1. This CDR3 has 15 residues. V was clipped by 3 bases and J by 0 bases; unmatched bases: 5. Germline CDR1 is SGDLS and CDR2 is YYNGEE. CDR3 sequence (DNA): TGTGCCAGCAGCGCCCGGACAGGGAGCTCCTACGAGCAGTACTTC. Protein sequence: CASSARTGSSYEQYF.

The gene calls are TRBV7-9 and TRBJ1-2; no clear D. The CDR3 covers 12 residues. Trimming took off 5 bases at V and 6 bases at J, with 10 bases between the two ends. Looked up from germline, CDR1 is SEHNR and CDR2 is FQNEAQ (reference sequence). CDR3 nucleotides: TGTGCCAGCAGCCGGGGTATTGATGGCTACACCTTC. Its protein is CASSRGIDGYTF. Full variable domain (missing parts from reference TRBV7-9 and TRBJ1-2): DTGVSQNPRHKITKRGQNVTFRCDPISEHNRLYWYRQTLGQGPEFLTYFQNEAQLEKSRLLSDRFSAERPKGSFSTLEIQRTEQGDSAMYLCASSRGIDGYTFGSGTRLTVV.

Only one count was recorded for this clone. The gene calls are TRBV6-1 and TRBJ1-5; 11 positions agree with TRBD1. V was clipped by 1 base and J by 4 bases; unmatched bases: 3. This CDR3 spans 16 amino acids. Per germline, CDR1 MNHNS and CDR2 SASEGT. The CDR3 nucleotides read TGTGCCAGCAGTGAAGGGGACAGGGGGAGGAATCAGCCCCAGCATTTT. It is translated as CASSEGDRGRNQPQHF.

This clone was picked up one time. The chain couples TRBV3-1 (or the pseudogene TRBV3-2) to TRBJ1-1, with D hard to call. CDR3 length: 14 residues. V dropped 3 bases and J dropped 1 base, with 9 bases sitting between them. The V gene's germline CDR1 is LGHDT and CDR2 YNNKEL (reference sequence). The CDR3 loop is CASSQREGNTEAFF. The CDR3 DNA reads TGTGCCAGCAGCCAGAGGGAGGGGAACACTGAAGCTTTCTTT.

The rearrangement joins TRBV11-2 to TRBJ1-5, with D possibly TRBD1 on 6 matching bases. Germline values: CDR1 SGHAT, CDR2 FQNNGV. The CDR3 length is 14 residues. Trimming left V 5 bases short and J 7 bases short, with 15 bases between. The CDR3 loop is CASSAQGQGQPQHF. CDR3 in DNA: TGTGCCAGCAGCGCACAGGGCCAAGGGCAGCCCCAGCATTTT. The full variable domain, rest sourced from reference TRBV11-2 and TRBJ1-5, is EAGVAQSPRYKIIEKRQSVAFWCNPISGHATLYWYQQILGQGPKLLIQFQNNGVVDDSQLPKDRFSAERLKGVDSTLKIQPAKLEDSAVYLCASSAQGQGQPQHFGDGTRLSIL.

The chain combines TRBV3-1 (or the pseudogene TRBV3-2) with TRBJ1-1; 8 bases are a match to TRBD1. J gave up 0 bases and V 6 bases, and 3 bases lay outside the gene matches. The V gene's germline CDR1 is LGHDT and CDR2 YNNKEL (reference sequence). CDR3 size: 14 residues. The CDR3 is CASSHRGLNTEAFF. The CDR3 region has the DNA TGTGCCAGCAGTCACAGGGGGTTGAACACTGAAGCTTTCTTT.

The genes are TRBV6-1 and TRBJ1-2; D perhaps matches TRBD1 (5 bases). Between the trimmed V and J ends, which lost 0 bases and 9 bases, there was a span of 11 bases. This CDR3 contains 13 residues. Germline CDR1 reads MNHNS; CDR2 reads SASEGT. The CDR3 nucleotides are TGTGCCAGCAGTGAAGCTGGGGGGATCCGCTACACCTTC. Its translation is CASSEAGGIRYTF.

The CDR3 sequence: CASSEVGTDPYEQYF. The CDR3 DNA sequence: TGTGCCAGCAGCGAAGTAGGGACAGACCCCTACGAGCAGTACTTC. The chain has TRBV27 and TRBJ2-7, with 7 positions matching TRBD1. V lost 6 bases, J lost 2 bases, and 10 bases stayed unmatched. The CDR3 sequence is 15 residues long. Germline lookup yields CDR1 MNHEY and CDR2 SMNVEV (reference sequence).

This CDR3 is CAISESGTSETQYF. CDR3 bases: TGTGCCATCAGTGAGTCGGGGACATCGGAGACCCAGTACTTC. V usage is TRBV10-3 and J usage is TRBJ2-5; tentatively, D is TRBD1 (6 bases). The V end lost 0 bases, the J end lost 5 bases, and 10 bases lay between the germline ends. Germline assignment: CDR1 ENHRY and CDR2 SYGVKD. The CDR3 is 14 residues long.

J is TRBJ1-1 and V is TRBV14; D uncertain. CDR1 and CDR2 (germline): SGHDN, FVKESK. Trimming shortened V by 4 bases and J by 2 bases, and 11 bases separated the two germline ends. This CDR3 is 14 amino acids long. CDR3: CASSLMTVNTEAFF. The CDR3, as DNA: TGTGCCAGCAGCCTAATGACTGTAAACACTGAAGCTTTCTTT.

The table lists this clone with a few counts. The gene calls are TRBV5-1 and TRBJ2-7, with a weak D call TRBD2 (6 bases). The germline V gene encodes CDR1 SGHRS and CDR2 YFSETQ. The CDR3 covers 14 residues. The V gene lost 5 bases and the J gene lost 2 bases, with 14 bases spanning the gap. For the CDR3, the DNA is TGCGCCAGCAGTGGGTCAGCTAGCGCCTACGAGCAGTACTTC. This encodes CASSGSASAYEQYF.

The J gene is TRBJ2-7, the V gene TRBV6-2 or TRBV6-3, with D possibly matching TRBD2 (5 bases). The germline V gene has CDR1 MNHEY and CDR2 SVGEGT. V gave up 5 bases and J gave up 2 bases, with 7 bases separating them. CDR3 length: 12 amino acids. CDR3 DNA sequence: TGTGCCAGCAGTGGGAGTACCTACGAGCAGTACTTC. Translating it yields CASSGSTYEQYF.

This chain links TRBV12-5 with TRBJ1-5; the match to TRBD1 covers 7 bases. Germline CDR1 and CDR2: LGHNT and FRNRAP. The CDR3 has 14 amino acids. Unmatched junction bases numbered 6, after V lost 5 bases and J lost 5 bases. CDR3 DNA sequence: TGTGCTAGTGGTGATCAGGGGGTCTATCAGCCCCAGCATTTT. It translates to CASGDQGVYQPQHF.